The clone carrying this TCR beta chain was counted a few times. The CDR3 length is 13 residues. The V end was cut by 0 bases, the J end by 5 bases, with 5 bases between. Germline V lookup: CDR1 LNHNV, CDR2 YYDKDF (reference sequence). The record originates from a study of CD8+CD57+ T cells in acquired aplastic anemia. Turning to the study itself: Sorting CD4+ and CD8+ cells gave DNA averaging around 3 ug.

Both TCR beta VDJ combination and CDR3 sequence profiling were carried out. Genomic DNA was the template for this profiling. TCRdb processed the reads anew with MiXCR; each CDR3 protein has one entry. The sample comprises tens of thousands of distinct CDR3 sequences, around 70% of which are singletons, and roughly 80% rests with the top ten. Whoever was chosen for sequencing had shown CD8+CD57+ cell expansion by flow cytometry. With no exception, the patients had severe acquired aplastic anemia. Sequenced sample: sorted CD4+, CD8+, or CD8+CD57+ T cells (not recorded which) from PBMCs. This chain uses TRBV15 with TRBJ1-5; D not resolved. The sequence came from a human donor with aplastic anemia. CDR3 nucleotide sequence: TGTGCCACCAGCAGAGATATTGATCAGCCCCAGCATTTT. It specifies CATSRDIDQPQHF.